The 11 T cell receptor beta chains below all came from one sample that was sequenced in a study of cytomegalovirus exposure and HLA in healthy donors. PCR amplification relied on 60 Vbeta primers (plus 13 Jbeta primers). The protocol was immunoSEQ multiplex PCR, while the TCRdb copy is restricted to in-frame clones and leaves out a portion. The table includes under 90,000 clones, around 75% detected once. The sample consisted of PBMCs. The origin of the receptors is a man in his forties in good health and CMV-seronegative.

The chain combines TRBV27 with TRBJ1-1, with D tentatively TRBD1 (5 bases). The V and J ends lost 5 bases and 4 bases respectively, with 17 bases between them. Germline loops: CDR1 MNHEY, CDR2 SMNVEV (reference sequence). This CDR3 comprises 15 residues. DNA for the CDR3: TGTGCCAGCAGTCTACAGGACCCGCCGGGCACTGAAGCTTTCTTT. Protein sequence: CASSLQDPPGTEAFF.

V and J are TRBV5-1 and TRBJ1-1; weak D call: TRBD1 (6 bases). V was cut by 2 bases and J by 4 bases, with 9 bases left in between. Germline V CDR1 and CDR2: SGHRS, YFSETQ. This CDR3 spans 13 amino acids. CDR3 in DNA: TGCGCCAGCAGCTTTCAGGGGATCACTGAAGCTTTCTTT. As protein: CASSFQGITEAFF.

The genes are TRBV7-9 and TRBJ2-3; TRBD2 might be the D (6 bases). Germline V lookup: CDR1 SEHNR, CDR2 FQNEAQ (reference sequence). This CDR3 comprises 14 residues. Trimming cost V 5 bases and J 4 bases, with 13 bases left between them. CDR3 nucleotides: TGTGCCAGCAGCCCCAGACTAGGGGCAGATACGCAGTATTTT. Translated, it gives CASSPRLGADTQYF. Drawing the rest from reference TRBV7-9 and TRBJ2-3, the complete variable domain is DTGVSQNPRHKITKRGQNVTFRCDPISEHNRLYWYRQTLGQGPEFLTYFQNEAQLEKSRLLSDRFSAERPKGSFSTLEIQRTEQGDSAMYLCASSPRLGADTQYFGPGTRLTVL.

The table lists this clone with a count of one. The rearrangement joins TRBV7-6 to TRBJ2-5; 10 bases align to TRBD2. The CDR3 sequence is 15 residues long. J lost 1 base, V lost 2 bases, and 1 base had no gene match. Germline assignment: CDR1 SGHVS and CDR2 FNYEAQ. CDR3 DNA: TGTGCCAGCAGCTTACTAGCGGGGGCCCAAGAGACCCAGTACTTC. It is translated as CASSLLAGAQETQYF.

The rearrangement uses TRBV27 and TRBJ2-1; 7 positions match TRBD1. The V gene's germline CDR1 is MNHEY and CDR2 SMNVEV (reference sequence). The CDR3 spans 15 residues. V was clipped by 2 bases and J by 6 bases; unmatched bases: 7. CDR3: CASSLTQGRINEQFF. The CDR3 bases are TGTGCCAGCAGTTTAACACAGGGGCGGATCAATGAGCAGTTCTTC.

The rearrangement links TRBV5-4 to TRBJ2-7, with 7 bases lining up with TRBD1. This CDR3 is built from 12 residues. J lost 4 bases, V lost 2 bases, and 0 bases had no gene match. The germline V gene has CDR1 SGHNT and CDR2 YYREEE (reference sequence). CDR3 amino acids: CASSLQGYEQYF. CDR3 DNA sequence: TGTGCCAGCAGCTTACAGGGGTACGAGCAGTACTTC.

V and J are TRBV11-2 and TRBJ1-2; 8 bases match TRBD1. Germline trimming cut 4 bases from V and 6 bases from J; bases unmatched to any gene: 10. The CDR3 totals 15 residues. Germline V gene sequence: CDR1 SGHAT, CDR2 FQNNGV. In nucleotides, the CDR3 is TGTGCCAGCAGCTCTATAGCCGCAGGGGGCCATGGCTACACCTTC. It specifies CASSSIAAGGHGYTF.

The genes are TRBV2 and TRBJ1-5; 7 bases map to TRBD1. The length of the CDR3 is 19 residues. Germline CDR1 and CDR2: SNHLY and FYNNEI. Germline trimming cut 10 bases from V and 0 bases from J; bases unmatched to any gene: 21. CDR3 bases: TGTGCCACTTCTGATCGTCTTGCGGGACAGCTTTATAGCAATCAGCCCCAGCATTTT. It encodes CATSDRLAGQLYSNQPQHF.

The V and J genes are TRBV28 and TRBJ1-1; D is undetermined. This CDR3 region has 14 residues. V was cut by 5 bases and J by 6 bases, with 16 bases left in between. Germline V CDR1 and CDR2: MDHEN, SYDVKM. CDR3 coding DNA: TGTGCCAGCAGTATGACGGTTGGGGAGCCTGAAGCTTTCTTT. Translated: CASSMTVGEPEAFF.

The chain couples TRBV5-6 to TRBJ2-7; possibly TRBD1 for D (6 bases). Germline V CDR1 and CDR2: SGHDT, YYEEEE. This CDR3 region has 13 residues. V lost 1 base and J 7 bases, leaving 12 bases between the germline ends. The CDR3 sequence: CASSLQGTGEQYF. The CDR3 DNA sequence: TGTGCCAGCAGCTTGCAGGGGACGGGGGAGCAGTACTTC.

A word on this clone: The sample holds other DNA sequences that translate to the same CDR3. The CDR3 region has the DNA TGTGCCAGCAGCGAAACAGGGGTGGGCCAGCCCCAGCATTTT. This encodes CASSETGVGQPQHF. The rearrangement links TRBV6-6 to TRBJ1-5; 7 bases line up with TRBD1. Germline CDR1 and CDR2: MNHNY and SVGAGI (reference sequence). The CDR3 contains 14 residues. V was pared by 6 bases and J by 7 bases, with 9 bases of the junction left unmatched.